This TCR beta chain derives from a study of blood T cell repertoires in COVID-19. Germline V CDR1 and CDR2: SGHNT, YYREEE (reference sequence). The V segment lost 1 base and the J segment 7 bases; nucleotides outside the gene matches: 10. CDR3 length: 16 amino acids. Sequencing used immunoSEQ multiplex PCR; TCRdb keeps in-frame clones, though not all of them. The table shows around 270,000 clones, with about 89% occurring only once. This TCR came from a man aged 40-55 years with acute or convalescent COVID-19. J is TRBJ2-2 and V is TRBV5-4, with 7 bases aligning to TRBD1. Sequenced material: peripheral blood. The CDR3 bases are TGTGCCAGCAGCTTGAAACAGGGGTGGAGTAACGGGGAGCTGTTTTTT. Translating gives CASSLKQGWSNGELFF.